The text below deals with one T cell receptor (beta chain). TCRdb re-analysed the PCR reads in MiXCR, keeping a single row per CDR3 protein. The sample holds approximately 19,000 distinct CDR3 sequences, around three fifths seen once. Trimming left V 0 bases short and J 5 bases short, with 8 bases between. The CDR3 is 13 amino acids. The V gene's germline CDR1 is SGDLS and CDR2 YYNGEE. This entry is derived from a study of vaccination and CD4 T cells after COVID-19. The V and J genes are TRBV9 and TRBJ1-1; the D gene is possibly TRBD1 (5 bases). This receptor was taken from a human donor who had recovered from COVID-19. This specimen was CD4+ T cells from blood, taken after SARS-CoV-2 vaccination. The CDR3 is CASSVGGTTEAFF. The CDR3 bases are TGTGCCAGCAGCGTAGGGGGCACAACTGAAGCTTTCTTT.